These T cell receptor beta chains were read from a single sample in a study of T cells in Graves' hyperthyroidism and ophthalmopathy. TCRdb ran MiXCR on the multiplex PCR reads and lists one entry per CDR3 protein. Seen here are about 550,000 distinct CDR3 sequences, under 25% observed once, and the top ten hold 26%. Material for sequencing was blood. The receptor set was obtained from a young man with Graves' hyperthyroidism. CDR3s include the opening cysteine and the closing phenylalanine or tryptophan. Each record gives: J gene, V gene, CDR3 protein.

TRBJ2-2 | TRBV11-3 | CASSTTGTPGELFF
TRBJ1-5 | TRBV19 | CASATQVDFPKGEPQHF
TRBJ2-5 | TRBV24-1 | CATSDRRGVQETRYF
TRBJ2-7 | TRBV6-5 | CASSYTSQYEQYF
TRBJ2-5 | TRBV5-4 | CASSPDGTPQETQYF
TRBJ1-2 | TRBV5-1 | CASSLWDGNYVYTF
TRBJ2-7 | TRBV2 | CAGPGTGGEQYF
TRBJ2-4 | TRBV11-1 | CASSLSRGQGAGAKNIQYF
TRBJ2-5 | TRBV10-3 | CAIRADREGETQYF
TRBJ1-2 | TRBV6-1 | CASKIDRASNYGYTF
TRBJ1-2 | TRBV7-2 | CASSLGTGLDYGYTF
TRBJ2-7 | TRBV7-2 | CASSPPGTGYYEQYF
TRBJ1-2 | TRBV5-8 | CASSLVPSPDGYTF
TRBJ2-7 | TRBV6-1 | CASSVRRRGRSYEQYF
TRBJ1-2 | TRBV10-3 | CAISEPRQDVRYTF
TRBJ1-1 | TRBV28 | CASSLGGRQTEAFF
TRBJ1-1 | TRBV11-2 | CASSLAINTEAFF
TRBJ1-2 | TRBV30 | CAWAPGETYGYTF
TRBJ1-2 | TRBV5-1 | CASSNPGQTYGYTF
TRBJ2-7 | TRBV12-3/TRBV12-4 | CASGMGPYEQYF